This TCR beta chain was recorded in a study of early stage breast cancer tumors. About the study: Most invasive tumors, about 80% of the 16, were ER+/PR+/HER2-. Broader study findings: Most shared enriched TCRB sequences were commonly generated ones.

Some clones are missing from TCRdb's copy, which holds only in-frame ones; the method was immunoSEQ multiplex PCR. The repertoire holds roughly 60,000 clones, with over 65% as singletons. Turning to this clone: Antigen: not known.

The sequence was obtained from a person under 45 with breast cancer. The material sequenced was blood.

CDR3 region: CASSLAEAGNNEQFF. DNA of the CDR3: TGCGCCAGCAGCTTGGCGGAAGCGGGTAACAATGAGCAGTTCTTC. The chain links TRBV5-1 to TRBJ2-1; D may be TRBD2 (6 bases). CDR1 is SGHRS and CDR2 is YFSETQ in the germline V gene. V lost 0 bases and J 5 bases, leaving 12 bases between the germline ends. CDR3 length: 15 amino acids.